These 32 T cell receptor beta chains share one sample of origin, sequenced in a study of T cell responses to AZD1222 COVID-19 vaccine. Using immunoSEQ multiplex PCR, the repertoire was profiled, and TCRdb retains in-frame clones only, with some absent. The sample includes 95,000 to 150,000 clones, roughly 90% of them seen just once. Specimen: peripheral blood, collected on day 0 of AZD1222 vaccination. The receptors originated from an adult in good health.

The genes are TRBV27 and TRBJ2-1, with D possibly being TRBD1 (5 bases). CDR3 size: 13 residues. Germline V gives CDR1 MNHEY, CDR2 SMNVEV (reference sequence). Trimming cost V 7 bases and J 4 bases, with 11 bases left between them. The CDR3 reads CASKHRIYNEQFF. CDR3 bases: TGTGCCAGCAAACACAGGATTTACAATGAGCAGTTCTTC.

The V gene is TRBV7-9, the J gene TRBJ1-2; weak D call: TRBD1 (5 bases). The germline V and J ends were trimmed by 1 base and 5 bases, with 11 bases remaining between them. Per germline, CDR1 SEHNR and CDR2 FQNEAQ (reference sequence). This CDR3 has 14 amino acids. The CDR3 nucleotides are TGTGCCAGCAGCTTAGTGGGGCAGTCATATGGCTACACCTTC. This gives the protein CASSLVGQSYGYTF.

The chain carries TRBV7-2 and TRBJ1-1; TRBD1 agrees at 7 bases. The ends lost 5 bases at V and 10 bases at J; junction bases unmatched: 10. The CDR3 extends over 13 amino acids. Germline assignment: CDR1 SGHTA and CDR2 FQGNSA. DNA of the CDR3: TGTGCCAGCAGCGCCGAGAGGGGGCAGGGAGCTTTCTTT. Protein sequence: CASSAERGQGAFF.

This clone has only one observation. The V call is TRBV30, the J call TRBJ1-2; D is uncertain. Germline CDR1 and CDR2: GTSNPN and SVGIG (reference sequence). The CDR3 loop spans 12 amino acids. V lost 8 bases, J lost 3 bases, and 13 bases lay in between. The DNA for the CDR3 is TGTGCCAGCTCCCTTGGAGACTATGGCTACACCTTC. Amino acid sequence: CASSLGDYGYTF.

The rearrangement uses TRBV4-2 and TRBJ1-1; D is undetermined. The CDR3 is 15 amino acids. Trimming removed 0 bases at V and 4 bases at J, with 12 bases between. Per germline, CDR1 LGHNA and CDR2 YNFKEQ. CDR3 amino acids: CASSQEVFRGTEAFF. CDR3 sequence (DNA): TGTGCCAGCAGCCAAGAAGTGTTCCGGGGCACTGAAGCTTTCTTT.

J is TRBJ2-2 and V is TRBV7-9, with 11 bases that match TRBD2. Germline V gene sequence: CDR1 SEHNR, CDR2 FQNEAQ (reference sequence). V lost 4 bases to trimming and J lost 2 bases; unmatched junction nucleotides: 3. The CDR3 is 16 amino acids. CDR3 in amino acids: CASSSRLAGNTGELFF. In nucleotides, the CDR3 is TGTGCCAGCAGCTCGAGACTAGCGGGAAACACCGGGGAGCTGTTTTTT.

This CDR3 reads CATSDSAGVSYEQYF. The CDR3 DNA reads as TGTGCCACCAGTGACTCCGCCGGGGTCTCCTACGAGCAGTACTTC. The chain is built from TRBV24-1 and TRBJ2-7; perhaps TRBD2 as D (5 bases). The CDR3 runs 15 residues. Germline V gene data show CDR1 as KGHDR and CDR2 as SFDVKD. Trimming removed 4 bases at V and 0 bases at J, with 12 bases between.

This rearrangement joins TRBV6-6 to TRBJ2-2, with D possibly being TRBD2 (6 bases). This CDR3 has 13 residues. CDR1 MNHNY and CDR2 SVGAGI come from the germline V gene (reference sequence). V was cut by 11 bases and J by 0 bases, with 10 bases left in between. CDR3 nucleotide sequence: TGTGCCGGGGCGGGACCGAACACCGGGGAGCTGTTTTTT. This sequence encodes CAGAGPNTGELFF.

The V gene is TRBV5-5, the J gene TRBJ2-6; no clear D gene. Trimming cost V 1 base and J 1 base, with 6 bases left between them. Germline V gives CDR1 SGHKS, CDR2 YYEKEE (reference sequence). This CDR3 contains 15 residues. This chain's CDR3 is CASSLSDSGANVLTF. In nucleotides, the CDR3 is TGTGCCAGCAGCTTGTCAGATTCTGGGGCCAACGTCCTGACTTTC.

The J gene is TRBJ1-2, the V gene TRBV7-3; the D is unclear. The V end lost 2 bases, the J end lost 10 bases, and 14 bases lay between the germline ends. Per the germline V gene, CDR1 is SGHTA and CDR2 is FQGTGA. This CDR3 is built from 13 residues. As DNA, the CDR3 is TGTGCCAGCAGCTTACCTAGCTGGACCGACTACACCTTC. Its protein product is CASSLPSWTDYTF.

The chain links TRBV9 to TRBJ2-1; 9 nucleotides align to TRBD1. J was trimmed by 6 bases and V by 3 bases; bases with no gene match: 10. Germline V gives CDR1 SGDLS, CDR2 YYNGEE. The CDR3 extends over 16 amino acids. This chain's CDR3 is CASSEQGAGGTNEQFF. As DNA, the CDR3 is TGTGCCAGCAGCGAACAGGGGGCTGGAGGCACCAATGAGCAGTTCTTC.

The gene calls are TRBV6-5 and TRBJ1-4; 8 bases are shared with TRBD1. This CDR3 has 14 amino acids. V was pared by 4 bases and J by 8 bases, with 6 bases of the junction left unmatched. Germline values: CDR1 MNHEY, CDR2 SVGAGI. In DNA, the CDR3 is TGTGCCAGCAGTTCACGACAGGGGCGGGAAAAACTGTTTTTT. Its protein is CASSSRQGREKLFF.

The V and J genes are TRBV30 and TRBJ1-6, with 8 bases aligning to TRBD1. This CDR3 has 16 amino acids. CDR1 GTSNPN and CDR2 SVGIG come from the germline V gene (reference sequence). V lost 3 bases, J lost 0 bases, and 4 bases stayed unmatched. This CDR3 is CAWSRGRSSYNSPLHF. The CDR3 DNA reads as TGTGCCTGGAGCAGGGGGCGGAGCTCCTATAATTCACCCCTCCACTTT.

V is TRBV6-2 or TRBV6-3 and J is TRBJ2-1; perhaps TRBD1 as D (6 bases). The CDR3 runs 11 residues. The V gene's germline CDR1 is MNHEY and CDR2 SVGEGT. The V end lost 5 bases, the J end lost 8 bases, and 7 bases lay between the germline ends. The DNA for the CDR3 is TGTGCCAGCAGTCAGGGGTATGAGCAGTTCTTC. Translating it yields CASSQGYEQFF.

The chain combines TRBV6-5 with TRBJ2-5; D call uncertain. The CDR3 extends over 14 amino acids. The germline CDR1 and CDR2 sequences are MNHEY and SVGAGI. Trimming shortened V by 0 bases and J by 4 bases, and 9 bases separated the two germline ends. CDR3 in DNA: TGTGCCAGCAGTTACTCCCAAAACCCAGAGACCCAGTACTTC. Translation gives CASSYSQNPETQYF.

The J gene is TRBJ2-3, the V gene TRBV21-1; the D call of TRBD2 is as the table states it, not checked on the DNA. TRBV21-1 is a pseudogene segment. The CDR3 loop spans 15 amino acids. The CDR3 sequence: CASSVSGGGTDTQYF. The CDR3 DNA sequence: TGTGCCAGCAGCGTGAGCGGGGGAGGGACAGATACGCAGTATTTT.

This chain connects TRBV10-3 to TRBJ1-4; D not certain. Germline V gene data show CDR1 as ENHRY and CDR2 as SYGVKD. The CDR3 contains 14 residues. V was clipped by 2 bases and J by 8 bases, with 12 bases between them. CDR3 protein: CAISERGGYEKLFF. As DNA, the CDR3 is TGTGCCATCAGTGAGCGGGGAGGGTACGAAAAACTGTTTTTT.

The chain joins TRBV6-5 to TRBJ2-2; 9 nucleotides line up with TRBD1. The V gene's germline CDR1 is MNHEY and CDR2 SVGAGI. The V gene end was trimmed by 6 bases and the J gene end by 4 bases; junction bases not matched to a gene: 6. CDR3 length: 15 amino acids. In DNA, the CDR3 is TGTGCCAGCAGCTTAGGGACAGGGAGCACCGGGGAGCTGTTTTTT. It translates to CASSLGTGSTGELFF.

The V and J genes are TRBV6-5 and TRBJ2-7; tentative D call: TRBD1 (6 bases). V lost 7 bases, J lost 7 bases, and 14 bases lay in between. CDR1 MNHEY and CDR2 SVGAGI come from the germline V gene. The CDR3 totals 12 residues. CDR3 in DNA: TGTGCCAGCAACGACAGGAACGGAGAGCAGTACTTC. Translating gives CASNDRNGEQYF.

The V and J genes are TRBV6-5 and TRBJ1-3; TRBD1 might be the D (6 bases). Germline V lookup: CDR1 MNHEY, CDR2 SVGAGI. Trimming took 6 bases from V and 1 from J, leaving 7 bases between them. The CDR3 is made up of 13 amino acids. In DNA, the CDR3 is TGTGCCAGCAGGCAGGGGTCTGGAAACACCATATATTTT. It encodes CASRQGSGNTIYF.

J is TRBJ1-5 and V is TRBV5-1, with D tentatively TRBD1 (6 bases). The V end was cut by 1 base, the J end by 4 bases, with 12 bases between. Germline lookup yields CDR1 SGHRS and CDR2 YFSETQ. The CDR3 covers 15 residues. CDR3 sequence (DNA): TGCGCCAGCAGCTTGACAGGGAACGCGAATCAGCCCCAGCATTTT. This sequence encodes CASSLTGNANQPQHF.

The gene calls are TRBV27 and TRBJ1-6, with 7 bases that match TRBD1. From germline, CDR1 is MNHEY and CDR2 SMNVEV (reference sequence). The CDR3 is made up of 14 amino acids. With V trimmed by 5 bases and J by 6 bases, 4 bases remained unmatched. The CDR3 spells CASSTTGTNSPLHF. CDR3 DNA: TGTGCCAGCAGTACGACAGGGACTAATTCACCCCTCCACTTT.

The gene calls are TRBV15 and TRBJ1-4, with 9 nucleotides matching TRBD1. Germline loops: CDR1 LNHNV, CDR2 YYDKDF (reference sequence). The CDR3 covers 14 residues. Trimming at V came to 4 bases and at J to 8 bases, leaving 5 bases not matched to a gene. DNA of the CDR3: TGTGCCACCAGCACGGACAGGGGCGGGGAAAAACTGTTTTTT. This translates into CATSTDRGGEKLFF.

The CDR3 reads CASSKGETSGSYNEQFF. The CDR3 coding sequence is TGTGCCAGCAGCAAGGGGGAAACTAGCGGGAGCTACAATGAGCAGTTCTTC. The chain uses TRBV11-2 and TRBJ2-1; 11 nucleotides line up with TRBD2. Germline-derived CDR1 and CDR2 are SGHAT and FQNNGV. This CDR3 is 17 amino acids long. The trim removed 5 bases at V and 3 bases at J, leaving 9 bases unmatched. Using reference TRBV11-2 and TRBJ2-1 for the parts outside the CDR3, the full variable domain is EAGVAQSPRYKIIEKRQSVAFWCNPISGHATLYWYQQILGQGPKLLIQFQNNGVVDDSQLPKDRFSAERLKGVDSTLKIQPAKLEDSAVYLCASSKGETSGSYNEQFFGPGTRLTVL.

The table lists this clone with a count of one. Other DNA variants within this sample encode the same CDR3. The V call is TRBV7-6, the J call TRBJ1-6; D not certain. Germline V gene sequence: CDR1 SGHVS, CDR2 FNYEAQ. V lost 2 bases to trimming and J lost 7 bases, with 0 bases between them. This CDR3 has 11 amino acids. The CDR3 spells CASSLNSPLHF. The CDR3 bases are TGTGCCAGCAGCTTAAATTCACCCCTCCACTTT.

This sequence joins TRBV19 and TRBJ1-1; D is unclear. V was cut by 5 bases and J by 4 bases, with 11 bases left in between. Germline V lookup: CDR1 LNHDA, CDR2 SQIVND (reference sequence). The length of the CDR3 is 13 residues. This CDR3 is CASSRGRGTEAFF. The CDR3 DNA reads as TGTGCCAGTAGTCGAGGACGGGGCACTGAAGCTTTCTTT.

The J gene is TRBJ2-1, the V gene TRBV10-3; maybe TRBD2 (6 bases). V was pared by 0 bases and J by 8 bases, with 17 bases between. The CDR3 consists of 16 residues. The germline V gene has CDR1 ENHRY and CDR2 SYGVKD. The CDR3 spells CAISESGGTMPDEQFF. CDR3 DNA: TGTGCCATCAGTGAGTCCGGGGGAACAATGCCTGATGAGCAGTTCTTC.

The chain recombines TRBV12-3 or TRBV12-4 with TRBJ1-1, with D possibly matching TRBD1 (6 bases). V lost 4 bases and J 7 bases, leaving 10 bases between the germline ends. The CDR3 totals 12 residues. CDR3 nucleotides: TGTGCCAGCAGTTCCCGGGACAATGAAGCTTTCTTT. It specifies CASSSRDNEAFF.

V gene TRBV27 combines with J gene TRBJ2-7, with D unclear. V lost 1 base and J 1 base, leaving 8 bases between the germline ends. This CDR3 is built from 14 residues. Germline V gene data show CDR1 as MNHEY and CDR2 as SMNVEV (reference sequence). Here the CDR3 reads CASSLWAGSYEQYF. The CDR3 DNA reads as TGTGCCAGCAGTTTATGGGCCGGTTCCTACGAGCAGTACTTC.

This clone showed up just once. This rearrangement joins TRBV19 to TRBJ2-2; 8 nucleotides align to TRBD1. CDR1 is LNHDA and CDR2 is SQIVND in the germline V gene (reference sequence). V lost 5 bases and J lost 7; bases outside the gene matches: 9. This CDR3 contains 15 residues. In DNA form, the CDR3 reads TGTGCCAGTAGTGGCAGGGGGCGACAGGGCGGGGAGCTGTTTTTT. Translating gives CASSGRGRQGGELFF.

This chain links TRBV23-1 with TRBJ1-3; 7 bases are shared with TRBD1. TRBV23-1 is filed as an ORF, its function uncertain. V gave up 7 bases and J gave up 1 base; unmatched junction bases: 4. The CDR3 length is 14 residues. CDR3 bases: TGCGCCAGCAAATTACAGGGGTCTGGAAACACCATATATTTT. This sequence encodes CASKLQGSGNTIYF.

The chain uses TRBV5-6 and TRBJ2-7; 10 nucleotides align to TRBD1. V dropped 4 bases and J dropped 7; count of bases not matched to a gene: 8. The CDR3 is made up of 14 amino acids. The germline gives CDR1 SGHDT, CDR2 YYEEEE. The CDR3 sequence: CASSAGQGRKEQYF. In DNA, the CDR3 is TGTGCCAGCAGCGCGGGACAGGGGCGGAAGGAGCAGTACTTC. Drawing the rest from reference TRBV5-6 and TRBJ2-7, the complete variable domain is DAGVTQSPTHLIKTRGQQVTLRCSPKSGHDTVSWYQQALGQGPQFIFQYYEEEERQRGNFPDRFSGHQFPNYSSELNVNALLLGDSALYLCASSAGQGRKEQYFGPGTRLTVT.